This TCR beta chain stems from a study of cytomegalovirus exposure and HLA in healthy donors. Study-level results: Some V segments, including TRBV6-2 and TRBV6-3, were excluded as indistinguishable.

The primer mix had 60 Vbeta and 13 Jbeta primers. Generated by immunoSEQ multiplex PCR, the TCRdb table keeps only in-frame clones and is missing some. This table has 100,000 or so clones, about three quarters appearing once. Only one count was recorded for this clone. The antigen remains undetermined. Trimming left V 2 bases short and J 4 bases short, with 15 bases between. From germline, CDR1 is SGHRS and CDR2 YFSETQ. The CDR3 loop spans 15 amino acids. The V call is TRBV5-1, the J call TRBJ1-2; D unclear. The sequence was obtained from a woman aged 40 to 49 in good health and CMV-seropositive. Sample: PBMCs. CDR3 in DNA: TGCGCCAGCAGCTTAAGTACGACCGGCGGCTATGGCTACACCTTC. Protein sequence: CASSLSTTGGYGYTF.